This T cell receptor (beta chain) was found in a study of cytomegalovirus exposure and HLA in healthy donors (dated 2017 in TCRdb). Describing the broader study: An earlier analysis of 587 of the donors reported 276 Gb of sequence data and 117 million unique TCR beta sequences obtained from some 200 million T cells. Approximately 310 gigabases of sequencing data and 70 million to 100 million unique TCR sequences made up an early release that covered some 640 HLA-typed donors. Among the roughly 430 genotyped donors, approximately 76% belonged to the genetic ancestry cluster associated with self-reported Caucasian donors. The study aimed to test whether cataloging public T cell receptors could reveal signatures of past pathogen exposure. The study used immunosequencing to profile the T cell repertoires of approximately 640 subjects and linked those repertoires to cytomegalovirus serostatus. In addition to the first cohort of 666 subjects, a separate validation cohort of 120 different subjects was used. The study combined high-throughput TCR immunosequencing, statistical association of individual TCRs with disease status, and machine learning to predict cytomegalovirus infection status. To study patterns of TCR occurrence, a later analysis re-analyzed previously published TCR beta repertoires from 666 donors and added high-resolution HLA genotyping. In the later analysis, no new phenotypic data were used to find candidate immune exposures; instead, reliance was placed on TCR beta sequences and their occurrence across donors. In an earlier analysis of a few hundred of the donors, high-throughput TCR beta sequencing was used to judge whether each TCR beta V gene segment behaved as functional or pseudogenic. Donor age, sex, ethnicity and CMV serostatus were compiled together with the repertoire data. In a later genetic analysis, genome-wide SNP genotypes for about three fifths of the roughly 670 donors were used, and that subset was treated as a discovery cohort. All discovery cohort repertoires had been generated on a single sequencing platform. Both class I and class II loci were covered by HLA typing, at four-digit resolution. Typing coverage differed by locus: A, B, C, DRB1 and DQB1 were typed in roughly 620-630 donors, DQA1 in 500 to 550, DPA1 in around 580, and DPB1 in roughly 450. Roughly 5 DR-DQ haplotypes were handled as single units for association and clustering, since linkage in the cohort was strong. Across under 500 genotyped donors of the cohort, an average of approximately 220,000 unique TCR beta nucleotide sequences per donor were sequenced, and approximately 17% of those sequences were non-productive.

The cohort was made up of around 720 healthy bone marrow donors. Cohort members were all nominally healthy when sampled, although unrecorded immune exposures were likely present. The donor was CMV seropositive and was included in the group of some 290 seropositive cohort members. A peripheral blood sample was provided by each donor, and peripheral blood mononuclear cells were used for TCR beta sequencing. Genomic DNA extraction from the blood cell samples was performed with the Qiagen DNeasy Blood Extraction Kit. About this clone itself: Its antigen has not been determined. No qualities accompany the bases; no much larger clone lies one base away.

The library relied on the immunoSEQ multiplex PCR assay. For the multiplex PCR, a mixture combining 60 forward primers for TCR Vbeta segments and 13 reverse primers for TCR Jbeta segments was used. The CDR3 region of rearranged TCR beta genes was amplified from genomic DNA by a multiplex PCR assay. Amplified TCR beta libraries were sequenced as 87-base-pair reads on the Illumina HiSeq System. The authors processed their data as follows. Across the roughly 670 repertoires, a later analysis counted approximately 83 million unique TCR beta chains, approximately 10 million of which were shared by at least two donors. Raw reads were error-corrected and collapsed into unique sequences by a nearest-neighbor algorithm in which closely related sequences were merged to remove PCR and sequencing errors. To assign V, D and J gene segments, CDR3 sequences were aligned to IMGT reference sequences. Each retained sequence needed at least a six-nucleotide match to both a V gene segment and a J gene segment. Rearrangements were classified as productive when the CDR3 lacked stop codons and remained in frame with V and J, and all other rearrangements were classified as non-productive. CDR3 was defined by IMGT convention, running from the second conserved V-encoded cysteine to the conserved J-encoded phenylalanine. Sequences without an unambiguous match to a single V gene segment were excluded from the earlier analysis of 450 to 650 of the donors. In an earlier analysis of a few hundred of the donors, V segments were called functional above 56.7% productive rearrangements and were called segregating when the between-donor standard deviation exceeded 5%. A statistical classification framework was built for diagnosing cytomegalovirus status from the catalog of TCR beta chain sequences. In a later analysis, V and J genes were assigned by comparing TCR nucleotide sequences against IMGT/GENE-DB human TR gene sequences. Using the TCRdist pipeline, a later analysis assigned CDR3 sequences along with most-parsimonious VDJ recombination scenarios. In a later analysis, each TCR beta chain was defined by its CDR3 amino acid sequence together with its V-gene family, and reads lacking a unique V-gene family were excluded. A later analysis removed nearly 600 highly shared, low-generation-probability nucleotide sequences to deal with suspected cross-contamination and a sequencing artifact. A later analysis calculated a clonal expansion index for each public chain from normalized within-repertoire ranks of inferred template counts. In a later analysis, generation probabilities were computed with a VDJ recombination model fitted to out-of-frame rearrangements, and the resulting probabilities were checked against IGoR. Hypergeometric tests were used in a later analysis to score TCR-TCR, TCR-HLA and TCR-CMV co-occurrence, with a repertoire-size bias correction applied to the TCR pairs. To estimate false discovery rates, a later analysis permuted the HLA or CMV assignments 20 times. A later analysis grouped co-occurring TCRs with DBSCAN, adding TCRdist sequence similarity when clustering within HLA-allele-positive subsets. Repertoires with fewer than 30,000 or more than 120,000 public chains, plus five repertoires with anomalous nucleotide sharing, were excluded from co-occurrence clustering. The immuneACCESS repertoire file appears here via TCRdb, limited to in-frame rearrangements. These files lack a portion of the clones; in checked studies, under half of the deficit traces to unresolved V genes, and the cause of the others is not known. V and J calls and clone size are as listed in that table; D and trimming were resolved from the DNA. The sample profile shows 95,000 to 150,000 clones; roughly a sixth of them were found once. The leading ten clones occupy approximately 2.9% of the sample.

Broad study findings and their caveats: A later genetic analysis associated a missense DCLRE1C variant with V-gene and J-gene trimming of TCR beta chains, and an independent cohort replicated the association. A few of the identified cytomegalovirus-associated TCR beta chains were confirmed in vitro to be specific for cytomegalovirus antigens. In an earlier analysis of about 600 of the donors, most TCR beta V segments appeared in productive rearrangements about 87% or about 30% of the time, broadly matching IMGT annotations. The presence/absence analyses assumed that sequencing depth was roughly uniform across donors, and that assumption may not be true. A further reported finding was that TCR beta sequences accurately predicted the HLA-A and HLA-B alleles for most subjects in the first cohort. A total of 150 or so TCR beta chains were listed by the study as associated with cytomegalovirus. HLA typing was unavailable for some donors at each locus, so association tests used only the typed subset. The only immune exposure information available for the cohort was CMV serostatus. Cytomegalovirus status was reported to be diagnosed by the classifier with high specificity and sensitivity in both the original and validation cohorts. A cluster of highly shared sequence variants was judged likely to represent a technical artifact of the sequencing pipeline. According to a later analysis, most CMV-associated TCR beta chains appeared to be HLA-restricted, and the HLA associations seemed to be driven largely by CMV exposure. Because counts were too low, roughly 17 rarely observed V segments, including chromosome 9 orphons, were left out of the earlier analysis of about 500 of the donors. According to the authors, the approach could potentially be generalized to other disease states and immunological phenotypes. In a later analysis, HLA-associated TCR beta chains showed more clonal expansion and lower generation probabilities than non-associated chains that were equally common. A later analysis associated about 17,000 TCR beta sequences with specific HLA alleles at a false discovery rate of 0.05. Across donors, most TCR sequences were observed very rarely, whereas some public TCRs were present in many individuals. When HLA alleles, especially DR and DQ, strongly co-occurred, TCR associations were difficult to assign to individual alleles. Several of the top co-occurrence clusters appeared to be linked to parvovirus B19, influenza, CMV and Epstein-Barr virus, according to a later analysis. Because the 87-base-pair reads could not distinguish some IMGT-functional V segments, including TRBV6-2 and TRBV6-3, those segments were excluded. In a later genetic analysis, fewer N-insertions in productive TCRs were reported among donors in an Asian-associated ancestry cluster than the 666-donor mean. Correlated functional status among segregating V segments might reflect linkage disequilibrium, but an unknown experimental factor could not be ruled out. According to a later analysis, TCR association rates differed among HLA loci, with DRB1 alleles showing the most associated TCRs and HLA-C alleles showing the fewest. In this cohort, only TCR beta chains were sequenced, and detectable features were limited by the absence of alpha or paired-chain data.

Taken from the germline V gene, the CDR1 and CDR2 loops are SNHLY and FYNNEI. The CDR3, from cysteine to phenylalanine, totals 15 residues. Just CDR3 DNA is preserved here, 45 bases in frame from base 1. V has 5 bases trimmed and J has 6 bases trimmed; junction bases matching no gene number 11. The TCR originated in a female donor in good health and CMV-seropositive. The specimen was PBMCs. Recombination connected TRBV2 to TRBJ2-7; a stretch of 9 junction bases matches TRBD1. The CDR3 sequence is CASSNNRGRRGEQYF. The DNA reads TGTGCCAGCAGTAACAACAGGGGGCGCAGAGGCGAGCAGTACTTC.